This T cell receptor (beta chain) was identified during a study of beta chain features in type 1 diabetes. Via the markers CD45RO/CCR7/CD25/CD127/CD95/CD27, stem cell-like memory, regulatory, central memory and naive CD4+ cells were sorted. Findings and limits, study-wide: TCRB CDR3s were moderately but significantly shorter in Type 1 diabetes patients in all four CD4+ subsets.

The sequenced template was cDNA made from the entire isolated RNA. An average approximately 3.7 million reads came from naive, central memory and regulatory T cell samples. Sequencing used immunoSEQ multiplex PCR; TCRdb keeps in-frame clones, though not all of them. The top ten hold around 0.065% of the sample, which has just over 450,000 clones, around 30% seen once. In this sample, this clone turned up a few times. Its target is not known. Germline trimming cut 5 bases from V and 5 bases from J; bases unmatched to any gene: 9. This CDR3 is 14 amino acids long. In germline, CDR1 is SGHTA, CDR2 FQGNSA.

The TCR comes from a man aged 18 to 30 in good health. The sample taken for sequencing was naive CD4+ T cells from blood. The chain couples TRBV7-2 to TRBJ2-7; 7 bases map to TRBD2. The CDR3 nucleotides are TGTGCCAGCAGCAGGGACTATTTCACCCACGAGCAGTACTTC. Protein: CASSRDYFTHEQYF.